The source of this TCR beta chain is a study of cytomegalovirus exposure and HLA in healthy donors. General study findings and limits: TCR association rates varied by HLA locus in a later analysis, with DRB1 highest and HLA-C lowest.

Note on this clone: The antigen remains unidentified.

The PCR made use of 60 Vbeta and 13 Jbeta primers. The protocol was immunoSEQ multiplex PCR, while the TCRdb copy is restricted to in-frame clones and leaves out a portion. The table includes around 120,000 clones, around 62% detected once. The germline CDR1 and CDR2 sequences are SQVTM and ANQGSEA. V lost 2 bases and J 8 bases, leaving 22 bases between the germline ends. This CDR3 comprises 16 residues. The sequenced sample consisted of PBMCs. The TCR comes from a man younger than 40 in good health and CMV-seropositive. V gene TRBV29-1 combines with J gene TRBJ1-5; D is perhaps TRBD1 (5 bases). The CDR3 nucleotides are TGCAGCGTTGAAAATTCTTTTGGACACTCTCGGGAGCCCCAGCATTTT. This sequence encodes CSVENSFGHSREPQHF. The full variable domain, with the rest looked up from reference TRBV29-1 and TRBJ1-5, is SAVISQKPSRDICQRGTSLTIQCQVDSQVTMMFWYRQQPGQSLTLIATANQGSEATYESGFVIDKFPISRPNLTFSTLTVSNMSPEDSSIYLCSVENSFGHSREPQHFGDGTRLSIL.